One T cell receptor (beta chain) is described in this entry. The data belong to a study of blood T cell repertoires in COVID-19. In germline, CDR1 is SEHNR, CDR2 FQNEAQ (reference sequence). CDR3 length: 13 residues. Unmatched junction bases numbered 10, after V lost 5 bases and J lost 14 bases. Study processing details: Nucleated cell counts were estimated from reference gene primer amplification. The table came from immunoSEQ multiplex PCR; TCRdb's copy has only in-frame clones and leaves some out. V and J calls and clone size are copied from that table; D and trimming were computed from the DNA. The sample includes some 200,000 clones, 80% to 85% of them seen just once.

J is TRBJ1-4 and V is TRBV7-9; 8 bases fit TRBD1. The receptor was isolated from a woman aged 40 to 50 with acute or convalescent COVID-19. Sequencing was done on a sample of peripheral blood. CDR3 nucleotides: TGTGCCAGCAGCGACCAAACCGGGACAGGTCTGTTTTTT. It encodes CASSDQTGTGLFF.